A selection of T cell receptor beta chains follows, all from one sample in a study of blood T cell repertoires in COVID-19. Using immunoSEQ multiplex PCR, the repertoire was profiled, and TCRdb retains in-frame clones only, with some absent. The repertoire holds a few hundred thousand clones, 87% seen once, with around 10% in the top ten. Material for sequencing was PBMCs or T cells enriched from blood (not recorded which). Receptors were obtained from a woman aged 50 to 60 who had recovered from COVID-19. Both conserved end residues are part of each CDR3. The D gene is left open where the match is weak. Some rows have no size entry. The others give once, few or many, or a class for an expanded clone.

CASSSTGVNTEAFF,TGCGCCAGCAGCTCGACAGGGGTAAACACTGAAGCTTTCTTT,once,14,TRBD1,TRBV5-1,TRBJ1-1
CASSSSSPTGVNQPQHF,TGCGCCAGCAGCTCCTCCTCCCCAACAGGGGTCAATCAGCCCCAGCATTTT,once,17,TRBD1,TRBV4-1,TRBJ1-5
CAWSTRETQYF,TGTGCCTGGAGTACCAGAGAGACCCAGTACTTC,-,11,-,TRBV30,TRBJ2-5
CASSQGGGRGYGYTF,TGTGCCAGCAGCCAAGGAGGGGGCAGGGGCTATGGCTACACCTTC,-,15,TRBD1,TRBV3-1/TRBV3-2,TRBJ1-2
CASKVTGQQETQYF,TGTGCCAGCAAAGTCACGGGTCAACAAGAGACCCAGTACTTC,-,14,-,TRBV28,TRBJ2-5
CASSLTPIYGYTF,TGTGCCAGCAGCTTAACTCCAATCTATGGCTACACCTTC,-,13,-,TRBV7-2,TRBJ1-2
CASSPQAAGTNTGELFF,TGCGCCAGCAGCCCCCAGGCGGCGGGGACGAACACCGGGGAGCTGTTTTTT,few,17,-,TRBV5-1,TRBJ2-2
CASTDRGANYGYTF,TGTGCCAGCACGGACCGCGGAGCTAACTATGGCTACACCTTC,-,14,-,TRBV7-9,TRBJ1-2
CASSQDLRVNYGYTF,TGCGCCAGCAGCCAAGATCTCAGGGTAAACTATGGCTACACCTTC,-,15,-,TRBV4-3,TRBJ1-2
CASSLSQETQYF,TGTGCCAGCAGTTTGAGCCAAGAGACCCAGTACTTC,few,12,-,TRBV6-5,TRBJ2-5
CASRTGTGGANTIYF,TGTGCCAGCAGGACCGGGACAGGGGGTGCGAACACCATATATTTT,-,15,TRBD1,TRBV2,TRBJ1-3
CASSLTRDRRSNQPQHF,TGTGCCAGCAGCTTAACCCGGGACAGGCGTAGCAATCAGCCCCAGCATTTT,-,17,TRBD1,TRBV7-8,TRBJ1-5
CASRGGASETQYF,TGTGCCAGCAGGGGGGGGGCCTCCGAGACCCAGTACTTC,-,13,-,TRBV2,TRBJ2-5
CASSQDKHLGLVNTGELFF,TGCGCCAGCAGCCAAGATAAGCATCTCGGTCTCGTGAACACCGGGGAGCTGTTTTTT,-,19,-,TRBV4-1,TRBJ2-2
CASSFSGGAVGETQYF,TGCGCCAGCAGCTTCAGCGGGGGGGCCGTAGGAGAGACCCAGTACTTC,-,16,TRBD2,TRBV5-1,TRBJ2-5
CASSRNVGAYEQYF,TGTGCCAGCAGCAGAAATGTGGGAGCCTACGAGCAGTACTTC,-,14,-,TRBV3-1/TRBV3-2,TRBJ2-7
CVSSYHPGGPDNEQFF,TGTGTCAGCAGTTACCACCCGGGGGGACCCGACAATGAGCAGTTCTTC,-,16,TRBD2,TRBV6-2/TRBV6-3,TRBJ2-1
CASSSSGANEKLFF,TGCGCCAGCAGCTCGTCCGGGGCTAATGAAAAACTGTTTTTT,-,14,-,TRBV5-1,TRBJ1-4
CASSLSEDGVYGYTF,TGTGCCAGCAGCTTGAGTGAAGACGGGGTCTATGGCTACACCTTC,-,15,-,TRBV5-6,TRBJ1-2
CASSPGQGAWSGYTF,TGTGCCAGTTCACCGGGACAGGGGGCTTGGAGTGGCTACACCTTC,-,15,TRBD1,TRBV28,TRBJ1-2
CASSSQGGVDEQFF,TGTGCCAGCAGCTCTCAGGGCGGTGTCGATGAGCAGTTCTTC,-,14,-,TRBV7-3,TRBJ2-1
CASSDSVPRTEAFF,TGTGCCAGCAGTGATAGCGTCCCGAGGACTGAAGCTTTCTTT,-,14,-,TRBV6-1,TRBJ1-1
CASSMSRGVEQFF,TGTGCCAGTAGTATGTCGCGGGGAGTTGAGCAGTTCTTC,-,13,-,TRBV19,TRBJ2-1
CASSHRQGSNEKLFF,TGTGCCAGCAGCCACAGACAGGGGAGTAATGAAAAACTGTTTTTT,-,15,TRBD1,TRBV13,TRBJ1-4
CASSLGPYSNQPQHF,TGCGCCAGCAGCTTGGGGCCTTATAGCAATCAGCCCCAGCATTTT,-,15,-,TRBV5-1,TRBJ1-5
CASRGQGISDTQYF,TGTGCCAGCAGGGGACAGGGAATCTCGGATACGCAGTATTTT,-,14,TRBD1,TRBV28,TRBJ2-3
CASSPTGDSTDTQYF,TGTGCCAGCAGCCCTACGGGGGATAGCACAGATACGCAGTATTTT,-,15,-,TRBV28,TRBJ2-3
CASSDGQGIINEQFF,TGTGCCAGTAGTGACGGACAGGGGATCATCAATGAGCAGTTCTTC,-,15,TRBD1,TRBV19,TRBJ2-1
CASSSETRTSTDTQYF,TGTGCCAGCAGCTCCGAGACACGGACAAGCACAGATACGCAGTATTTT,-,16,-,TRBV7-9,TRBJ2-3
CAGKRTENSPLHF,TGTGCCGGAAAGAGGACAGAAAATTCACCCCTCCACTTT,few,13,-,TRBV2,TRBJ1-6
CASSLFWGDNGYTF,TGTGCCAGCAGCTTATTTTGGGGCGACAATGGCTACACCTTC,-,14,-,TRBV13,TRBJ1-2
CASMGQGGSNQPQHF,TGTGCCAGCATGGGACAGGGTGGGAGCAATCAGCCCCAGCATTTT,-,15,TRBD1,TRBV2,TRBJ1-5
CASSRPGGSREQYF,TGTGCCAGCAGCCGTCCAGGGGGCTCGCGCGAGCAGTACTTC,few,14,TRBD1,TRBV5-6,TRBJ2-7
CSVTRPQGSTNEKLFF,TGCAGCGTGACGCGCCCACAGGGATCAACTAATGAAAAACTGTTTTTT,-,16,-,TRBV29-1,TRBJ1-4
CASSLRTGRSSTDTQYF,TGTGCCAGCAGCTTAAGGACAGGGAGATCTAGCACAGATACGCAGTATTTT,-,17,TRBD1,TRBV13,TRBJ2-3
CASSRTGGTSGNTIYF,TGTGCCAGCAGCCGAACCGGCGGCACCTCTGGAAACACCATATATTTT,-,16,-,TRBV4-2,TRBJ1-3
CASSSGGNTDTQYF,TGTGCCAGCAGCTCCGGGGGGAACACAGATACGCAGTATTTT,-,14,TRBD2,TRBV7-2,TRBJ2-3
CASSSGGQSNYNEQFF,TGTGCCAGCAGCTCGGGAGGACAGTCTAACTACAATGAGCAGTTCTTC,-,16,-,TRBV5-4,TRBJ2-1
CASSAGFASYEQYF,TGTGCCAGTAGTGCAGGCTTCGCCTCCTACGAGCAGTACTTC,-,14,-,TRBV19,TRBJ2-7
CASSPELGLAGGNYNEQFF,TGTGCCAGCAGCCCCGAGCTTGGACTAGCGGGGGGAAACTACAATGAGCAGTTCTTC,-,19,TRBD2,TRBV11-2,TRBJ2-1
CASSTGQKGSPEQYF,TGTGCCAGCAGTACTGGACAGAAGGGGTCCCCCGAGCAGTACTTC,-,15,-,TRBV28,TRBJ2-7
CASSPPGDFLNTEAFF,TGTGCCAGCAGCCCGCCGGGGGATTTCTTGAACACTGAAGCTTTCTTT,-,16,-,TRBV5-4,TRBJ1-1
CASSLTVTGGETQYF,TGTGCCAGCAGCTTGACGGTTACGGGTGGAGAGACCCAGTACTTC,once,15,-,TRBV5-4,TRBJ2-5
CASSQEGTAHQPQHF,TGCGCCAGCAGCCAAGAAGGGACAGCCCATCAGCCCCAGCATTTT,-,15,TRBD1,TRBV4-1,TRBJ1-5
CASSLKAGKGKGYSPLHF,TGTGCCAGCAGCTTAAAGGCAGGGAAGGGTAAGGGATATTCACCCCTCCACTTT,-,18,-,TRBV7-2,TRBJ1-6
CASSLGLGQGHQPQHF,TGTGCCAGCAGCTTAGGGCTCGGACAGGGCCATCAGCCCCAGCATTTT,-,16,TRBD1,TRBV11-2,TRBJ1-5
CASSRRGGRRNTEAFF,TGTGCTAGCAGCAGACGAGGGGGACGGAGGAACACTGAAGCTTTCTTT,-,16,-,TRBV7-7,TRBJ1-1
CASSLTSAGANVLTF,TGTGCCAGCAGCTTAACCAGTGCTGGGGCCAACGTCCTGACTTTC,-,15,-,TRBV7-9,TRBJ2-6
CASSSTDRVNEKLFF,TGTGCCAGCAGCTCCACCGACAGGGTTAATGAAAAACTGTTTTTT,-,15,TRBD1,TRBV11-2,TRBJ1-4
CASNPGAPPNNEQFF,TGCGCCAGCAACCCAGGGGCCCCTCCGAACAATGAGCAGTTCTTC,few,15,-,TRBV5-1,TRBJ2-1
CAWSRGANTGELFF,TGTGCCTGGAGTCGGGGGGCGAACACCGGGGAGCTGTTTTTT,-,14,TRBD2,TRBV30,TRBJ2-2
CASSPPRETQYF,TGTGCCAGCAGTCCCCCCCGTGAGACCCAGTACTTC,-,12,-,TRBV28,TRBJ2-5
CASSTTGGSGQPQHF,TGTGCCAGTAGTACCACTGGCGGCTCAGGGCAGCCCCAGCATTTT,-,15,-,TRBV19,TRBJ1-5
CAISASIGISPPQHF,TGTGCCATCAGTGCGTCCATCGGGATTTCCCCGCCCCAGCATTTT,-,15,-,TRBV10-3,TRBJ1-5
CASSLTGSNQPQHF,TGTGCCAGCAGCTTGACGGGGAGCAATCAGCCCCAGCATTTT,-,14,-,TRBV5-6,TRBJ1-5
CASLRDTDSYEQYF,TGTGCCAGCCTCCGGGACACAGACTCCTACGAGCAGTACTTC,-,14,-,TRBV2,TRBJ2-7
CASSLSRDSPLHF,TGTGCCAGCAGCCTCTCGCGTGATTCACCCCTCCACTTT,-,13,-,TRBV3-1/TRBV3-2,TRBJ1-6
CASATHSGLSGNQPQHF,TGTGCCAGCGCGACCCACTCAGGGTTGTCGGGCAATCAGCCCCAGCATTTT,-,17,-,TRBV2,TRBJ1-5
CASSHGQDTEAFF,TGCGCCAGCAGCCATGGACAAGACACTGAAGCTTTCTTT,-,13,-,TRBV5-1,TRBJ1-1